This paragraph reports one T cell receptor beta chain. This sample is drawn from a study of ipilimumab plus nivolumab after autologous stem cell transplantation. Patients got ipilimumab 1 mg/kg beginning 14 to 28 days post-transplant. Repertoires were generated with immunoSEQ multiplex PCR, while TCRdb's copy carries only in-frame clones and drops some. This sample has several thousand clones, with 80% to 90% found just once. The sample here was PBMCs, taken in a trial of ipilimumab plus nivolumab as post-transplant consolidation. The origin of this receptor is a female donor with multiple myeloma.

CDR3 DNA: TGCAGCGTTGACCCAGCGGGAGGGTCCGACAATGAGCAGTTCTTC. It yields the protein CSVDPAGGSDNEQFF. The chain couples TRBV29-1 to TRBJ2-1; 10 bases agree with TRBD2. CDR3 length: 15 residues. Unmatched junction bases numbered 7, after V lost 3 bases and J lost 5 bases. Germline CDR1 is SQVTM and CDR2 is ANQGSEA.